This T cell receptor beta chain is drawn from a study of shared clonotypes between healthy human individuals. Study observations and caveats: For naive CD4 cells, roughly 4.8% of clonotypes were shared across a handful of donors.

The CDR3 has 15 residues. Trimming stripped 4 bases from V and 3 bases from J, with 16 bases between. Germline-derived CDR1 and CDR2 are MNHNS and SASEGT. Note on this clone: Its antigen is unidentified.

The repertoire was sequenced with immunoSEQ multiplex PCR; TCRdb's copy has only in-frame clones and lacks some. In the table there are 2 million or so clones, 90% to 95% of which are singletons. This TCR was recovered from a young man in good health. Sequences were obtained from naive CD4+ T cells sorted from blood. Subset denoted: CD45RA+ positively selected. V and J are TRBV6-1 and TRBJ2-7; the D gene is possibly TRBD1 (5 bases). The CDR3 nucleotides are TGTGCCAGCAGTGTCACTTGGGGCTCCCACTACGAGCAGTACTTC. Its protein is CASSVTWGSHYEQYF.